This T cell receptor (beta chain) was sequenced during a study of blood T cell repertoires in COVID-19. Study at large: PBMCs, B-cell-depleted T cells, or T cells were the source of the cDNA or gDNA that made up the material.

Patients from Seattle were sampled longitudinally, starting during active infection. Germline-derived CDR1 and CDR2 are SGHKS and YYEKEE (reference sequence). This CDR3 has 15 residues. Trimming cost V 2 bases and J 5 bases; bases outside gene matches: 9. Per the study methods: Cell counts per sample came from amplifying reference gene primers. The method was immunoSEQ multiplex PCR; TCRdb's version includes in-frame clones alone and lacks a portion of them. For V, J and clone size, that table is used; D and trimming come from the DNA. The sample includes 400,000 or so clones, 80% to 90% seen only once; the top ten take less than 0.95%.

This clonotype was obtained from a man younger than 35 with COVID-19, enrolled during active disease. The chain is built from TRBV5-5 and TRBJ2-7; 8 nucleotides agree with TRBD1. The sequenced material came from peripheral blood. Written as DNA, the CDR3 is TGTGCCAGCAGCTTTCTCCGGGACAGGAGCCACGAGCAGTACTTC. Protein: CASSFLRDRSHEQYF.